This T cell receptor beta chain appears in the sequencing data of a study of OX40 agonist ivuxolimab in advanced cancers. Looking at the study overall: Dose-escalation patients had hepatocellular carcinoma, melanoma, renal cell or head and neck cancer. Subjects had a mean age of about 65 years, with a range of 23 to 79; 82.7% were male. Study-wide results and caveats: The average count of expanded clones was higher among CD8+ T cells than among CD4+. Among the nonresponders, some also had low normalized T-cell clonal expansion.

Comment on this clone: No antigen is known for it.

Some clones are missing from TCRdb's copy, which holds only in-frame ones; the method was immunoSEQ multiplex PCR. Among roughly 48,000 clones, 70% to 90% were seen once, and the ten largest hold 9.9%. CDR1 and CDR2 from the germline V gene are SQVTM and ANQGSEA. CDR3 size: 12 residues. The germline V and J ends were trimmed by 4 bases and 1 base, with 7 bases remaining between them. The sequencing used CD4+ or CD8+ T cells sorted from blood, collected in a trial of the OX40 agonist ivuxolimab. V usage is TRBV29-1 and J usage is TRBJ2-5; D is unclear. The origin of this receptor is an adult with an advanced solid tumor such as melanoma, head and neck, liver or kidney cancer. DNA of the CDR3: TGCAGCGTTGGTCGCACCCAAGAGACCCAGTACTTC. Its protein product is CSVGRTQETQYF.